This paragraph covers one TCR beta chain sequence. As yet, its antigen is unknown. Per the germline V gene, CDR1 is SGHTS and CDR2 is YDEGEE. This CDR3 has 16 residues. V lost 3 bases, J lost 8 bases, and 10 bases stayed unmatched. The sample originates from a study of shared clonotypes between healthy human individuals. Looking at the study overall: Three plates were used per donor for CD4 naive, three for CD4 memory, two for CD8 naive and one for CD8 memory. Findings of the study overall: Incompleteness in sorted-subset sequencing, despite large depth, was shown by rarefaction.

Assay used: immunoSEQ multiplex PCR; TCRdb lists only in-frame clones, some missing. The sample shows over a million clones, 75% to 80% of them seen only once. The clonotype comes from a man younger than 30 in good health. Some clones in this sample may be carry-over from other donors' samples. The chain employs TRBV5-8 and TRBJ1-4; 10 nucleotides agree with TRBD1. The sequenced sample was memory CD4+ T cells from PBMCs. Subset noted: CD45RA-negative fraction. Here the CDR3 reads CASSYYSGTGEEKLFF. CDR3 bases: TGTGCCAGCAGCTACTACTCCGGGACAGGGGAGGAAAAACTGTTTTTT.